A selection of T cell receptor beta chains follows, all from one sample in a study of OX40 agonist ivuxolimab in advanced cancers. Measured with immunoSEQ multiplex PCR; TCRdb has only the in-frame clones, and not every one. The table includes about 100,000 clones, 89% detected once. Sequenced here: CD4+ or CD8+ T cells sorted from blood, sampled in a trial of the OX40 agonist ivuxolimab. These receptors were obtained from an adult with an advanced solid tumor such as melanoma, head and neck, liver or kidney cancer. The CDR3 runs from the conserved cysteine through the conserved F or W. D genes are given only for firm matches.

>.|TRBV28|TRBJ2-5
CASSFARGTQYF
>.|TRBV6-1|TRBJ2-4
CASSEGRGAKNIQYF
>TRBD1|TRBV19|TRBJ1-5
CAVTDRVDQPQHF
>TRBD1|TRBV18|TRBJ1-2
CASSQGQGIGYGYTF
>.|TRBV29-1|TRBJ2-3
CSPVETDTQYF
>TRBD2|TRBV7-9|TRBJ2-5
CASSLLAGGAYF
>TRBD2|TRBV20-1|TRBJ2-1
CSGTSGKVQFF
>.|TRBV7-8|TRBJ2-5
CASSLKPREQETQYF
>.|TRBV9|TRBJ2-7
CASSAGPSASSYEQYF
>.|TRBV30|TRBJ1-1
CAWSGTWNTEAFF
>.|TRBV7-8|TRBJ2-7
CASSLAPTAAYEQYF
>.|TRBV15|TRBJ2-7
CATSRVGDEQYF
>TRBD1|TRBV19|TRBJ1-6
CASSRDRSSYNSPLHF
>.|TRBV5-1|TRBJ2-2
CASSWTGTVNTGELFF
>.|TRBV2|TRBJ2-5
CASRTTLRRETQYF
>.|TRBV4-1|TRBJ2-3
CASSQEGRGASTDTQYF
>.|TRBV7-8|TRBJ1-1
CASGGRGYRATEAFF
>.|TRBV2|TRBJ1-3
CASSVEGVGNTIYF
>.|TRBV28|TRBJ2-7
CASKDINYEQYF
>.|TRBV6-5|TRBJ1-1
CASSDYSTEAFF
>.|TRBV6-6|TRBJ1-5
CASSYEGRQPQHF
>.|TRBV6-1|TRBJ1-5
CASSEGGLYQPQHF
>TRBD2|TRBV5-4|TRBJ2-7
CASSRALAESEQYF
>.|TRBV27|TRBJ1-5
CASSPYYSNQPQHF
>.|TRBV27|TRBJ1-1
CASSLTGYPAFF
>TRBD2|TRBV11-2|TRBJ2-3
CASSRFGLAGGLADTQYF
>.|TRBV30|TRBJ2-7
CAWKGELYEQYF
>TRBD2|TRBV14|TRBJ2-1
CASNRQGLADNEQFF
>.|TRBV5-1|TRBJ1-1
CASSPEGLEAFF
>.|TRBV28|TRBJ1-2
CASRSLDSYGYTF
>.|TRBV6-6|TRBJ1-5
CASSYGVMRSQPQHF
>TRBD1|TRBV6-5|TRBJ2-2
CASRGTGTGELFF
>TRBD1|TRBV6-1|TRBJ1-5
CASSESDRGVGQPQHF
>.|TRBV18|TRBJ2-7
CASSPSSYEQYF
>.|TRBV30|TRBJ2-6
CAWSVNLGWTGANVLTF
>TRBD1|TRBV13|TRBJ2-5
CASSQTGRGQAETQYF
>.|TRBV30|TRBJ1-3
CAWGDSGNTIYF
>.|TRBV2|TRBJ2-3
CASSVSHLTDTQYF
>.|TRBV6-6|TRBJ2-1
CASSQDRDDEQFF
>.|TRBV6-6|TRBJ1-1
CASSTPNTEAFF
>TRBD1|TRBV19|TRBJ2-7
CTSSIDRGRDEQYF
>TRBD1|TRBV5-6|TRBJ1-1
CASSFWDRNTEAFF
>.|TRBV9|TRBJ2-1
CASSVRDSLEQFF
>.|TRBV9|TRBJ1-2
CASSGAGIAYGYTF
>.|TRBV7-6|TRBJ1-1
CASSLRAQNTEAFF
>TRBD1|TRBV10-3|TRBJ2-7
CAISATGGSYEQYF
>TRBD1|TRBV7-8|TRBJ2-7
CASSLGGQGSYEQYF
>TRBD1|TRBV6-5|TRBJ2-5
CATYRGLAETQYF
>.|TRBV10-1|TRBJ2-1
CASSSDRTNEQFF
>.|TRBV19|TRBJ1-5
CASSSRAYQPQHF
>TRBD1|TRBV7-2|TRBJ1-4
CASSQRTGGLEKLFF
>.|TRBV4-1|TRBJ1-5
CASSQEGAGPSQPQHF
>.|TRBV5-8|TRBJ2-2
CASHFSFPNTGELFF
>TRBD1|TRBV6-1|TRBJ1-2
CASRGTGGNYGYTF
>.|TRBV5-1|TRBJ1-1
CASSLRHEGPGTEAFF
>TRBD2|TRBV19|TRBJ2-5
CASSPSGQETQYF
>TRBD2|TRBV5-6|TRBJ2-2
CASSLPGLAGAEGELFF
>.|TRBV6-5|TRBJ1-5
CASRQGNQPQHF
>TRBD1|TRBV30|TRBJ2-3
CAWDGRGRVEGDPLIADTQYF
>.|TRBV25-1|TRBJ1-2
CASSLIGQGGYTF